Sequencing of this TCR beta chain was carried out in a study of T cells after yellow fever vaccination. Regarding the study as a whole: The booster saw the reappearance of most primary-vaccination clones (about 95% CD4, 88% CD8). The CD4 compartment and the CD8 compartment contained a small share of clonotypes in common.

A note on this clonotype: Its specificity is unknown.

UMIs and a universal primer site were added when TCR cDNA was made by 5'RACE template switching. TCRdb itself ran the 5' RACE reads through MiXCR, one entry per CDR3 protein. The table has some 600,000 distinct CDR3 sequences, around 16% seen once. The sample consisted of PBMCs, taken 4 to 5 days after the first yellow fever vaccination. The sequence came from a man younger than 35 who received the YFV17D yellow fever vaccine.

CDR3 region: CSASDPKGADTQYF. In DNA form, the CDR3 reads TGCAGTGCTTCGGACCCAAAGGGGGCAGATACGCAGTATTTT. The genes are TRBV20-1 and TRBJ2-3; possibly TRBD1 for D (6 bases). Germline V CDR1 and CDR2: DFQATT, SNEGSKA (reference sequence). The CDR3 runs 14 residues. Trimming stripped 5 bases from V and 4 bases from J, with 16 bases between.